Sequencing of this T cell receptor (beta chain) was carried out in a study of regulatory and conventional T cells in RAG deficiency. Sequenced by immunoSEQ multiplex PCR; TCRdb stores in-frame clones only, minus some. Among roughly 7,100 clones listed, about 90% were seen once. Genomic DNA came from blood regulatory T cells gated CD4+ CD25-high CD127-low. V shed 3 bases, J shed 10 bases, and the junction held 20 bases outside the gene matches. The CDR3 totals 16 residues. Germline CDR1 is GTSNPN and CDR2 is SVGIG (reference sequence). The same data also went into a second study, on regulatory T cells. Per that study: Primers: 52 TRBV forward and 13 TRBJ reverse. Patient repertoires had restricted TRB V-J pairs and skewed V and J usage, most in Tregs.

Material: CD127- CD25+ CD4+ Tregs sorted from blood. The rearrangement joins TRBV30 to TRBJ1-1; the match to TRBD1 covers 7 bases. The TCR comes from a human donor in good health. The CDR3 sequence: CAWRTTLRTRGQGAFF. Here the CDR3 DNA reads TGTGCCTGGAGGACTACGTTACGGACAAGGGGGCAAGGAGCTTTCTTT.